Here is one TCR beta chain with its context. No antigen is known for it. Cultured CD4+ T cells had their DNA profiled by the Oncomine TCR Beta short-read assay. TCRdb analysed the PCR reads with MiXCR anew, one entry per CDR3 protein. The sample carries 14,000 or so distinct CDR3 sequences, roughly 54% recorded once. This record comes from a study of vaccination and CD4 T cells after COVID-19. Treatment: roughly 11-day PBMC culture with coronavirus spike peptide pools or control peptides (ViraFEST assay). Alongside 8 to 10 IU/ml IL-2 and around 10 ug/ml peptide pools, PBMCs were cultured at 1.5 million to 2.5 million per well. Study results and caveats: Convalescent patients' vaccine-specific clones were spike mono-reactive in 304 of 307 cases.

The sequence was obtained from a human donor who had recovered from COVID-19. Specimen: CD4+ T cells from blood, cultured in vitro, collected before SARS-CoV-2 vaccination.

The CDR3 sequence is CASSIGGEGVPQHF. Written as DNA, the CDR3 is TGTGCCAGTAGTATAGGTGGGGAAGGGGTGCCCCAGCATTTT. The V call is TRBV19, the J call TRBJ1-5, with D possibly being TRBD1 (5 bases). V was clipped by 1 base and J by 9 bases, with 13 bases between them. Germline lookup yields CDR1 LNHDA and CDR2 SQIVND (reference sequence). The CDR3 is 14 amino acids.